This T cell receptor (beta chain) is from a study of regulatory T cells. The study, taken as a whole, reports: In patients, unique TRB V-J pairs were restricted and V/J usage skewed, especially in Tregs. Hydrophobic residues at CDR3 positions 6 and 7 were enriched in conventional CD4+ T cells of CD3G-deficient patients.

Every patient with CD3G deficiency had evidence of autoimmunity. Patients, 2 to 39 years old, had expanded memory T-cell proportions. CD4+ T cells were divided by sorting: CD25-high CD127-low Tregs, CD25-low CD127-high conventional cells. Worth noting for this clone: What it binds is not known.

The CDR3 runs 17 residues. Trimming removed 5 bases from V and 0 bases from J, with 14 bases in between. The germline V gene encodes CDR1 MDHEN and CDR2 SYDVKM. The primer mix had 52 TRBV and 13 TRBJ primers. Clones were read by immunoSEQ multiplex PCR, and TCRdb kept only the in-frame ones, dropping some. The repertoire holds tens of thousands of clones, with nearly 95% as singletons. The chain links TRBV28 to TRBJ2-6; perhaps TRBD1 as D (5 bases). This TCR came from a child aged 2 to 10 with CD3G deficiency. The specimen was conventional CD4+ T cells sorted from blood. CDR3 coding DNA: TGTGCCAGCAGTGCGGCGTGGGGCAGCTCTGGGGCCAACGTCCTGACTTTC. This translates into CASSAAWGSSGANVLTF. Full variable domain (rest looked up from reference TRBV28 and TRBJ2-6): DVKVTQSSRYLVKRTGEKVFLECVQDMDHENMFWYRQDPGLGLRLIYFSYDVKMKEKGDIPEGYSVSREKKERFSLILESASTNQTSMYLCASSAAWGSSGANVLTFGAGSRLTVL.